The rows below give T cell receptor beta chains drawn from one sample of a study of immune heterogeneity within non-small cell lung tumors. TCRdb itself ran the multiplex PCR reads through MiXCR, one entry per CDR3 protein. Seen here are roughly 7,200 distinct CDR3 sequences, 20% to 25% observed once, and the top ten hold roughly 15%. The sample consisted of lung tumor tissue. The receptors here all came from a man between 60 and 70 years old with non-small cell lung cancer. Each CDR3 is given with its conserved first and last residue. A D gene is named only where the DNA matches it firmly. Clone size is stated in some rows and not others, as once, few, many or a class when expanded.

many	TRBD2	TRBV5-5	TRBJ2-3	CASSLGTSGRTDTQYF	TGTGCCAGCAGTTTAGGGACTAGCGGGAGGACAGATACGCAGTATTTT
medium-sized	TRBD2	TRBV27	TRBJ2-1	CASSSRLARNNEQFF	TGTGCCAGCAGTTCTCGACTAGCGCGGAACAATGAGCAGTTCTTC
medium-sized	.	TRBV30	TRBJ2-7	CAWSGGSAYEQYF	TGTGCCTGGAGTGGAGGGTCTGCCTACGAGCAGTACTTC
medium-sized	.	TRBV5-1	TRBJ1-2	CASSLDPNYGYTF	TGCGCCAGCAGCTTGGACCCTAACTATGGCTACACCTTC
medium-sized	TRBD1	TRBV6-1	TRBJ1-3	CASSVRGPGGNTIYF	TGTGCCAGCAGCGTCAGGGGGCCCGGAGGAAACACCATATATTTT
many	TRBD2	TRBV6-1	TRBJ2-7	CASRVGTSGSYEQYF	TGTGCCAGCAGGGTCGGGACTAGCGGGTCCTACGAGCAGTACTTC
medium-sized	TRBD1	TRBV20-1	TRBJ1-5	CSARTGPNQPQHF	TGCAGTGCTCGGACAGGGCCGAATCAGCCCCAGCATTTT
medium-sized	TRBD1	TRBV20-1	TRBJ1-4	CSASQRMGTGREKLFF	TGCAGTGCTAGTCAAAGGATGGGGACAGGGAGGGAAAAACTGTTTTTT
medium-sized	.	TRBV20-1	TRBJ2-5	CSAIRLGVETQYF	TGCAGTGCCATTCGACTAGGCGTAGAGACCCAGTACTTC
medium-sized	TRBD2	TRBV10-3	TRBJ2-3	CAISGGTSGSVNTQYF	TGTGCCATCAGTGGGGGGACTAGCGGGAGTGTAAATACGCAGTATTTT
few	TRBD2	TRBV20-1	TRBJ2-2	CSARDQLAGGPNTGELFF	TGCAGTGCTAGAGATCAGCTAGCGGGAGGCCCGAACACCGGGGAGCTGTTTTTT
.	TRBD1	TRBV5-1	TRBJ2-5	CAESRTGGGETQYF	TGCGCCGAATCCCGGACAGGGGGGGGGGAGACCCAGTACTTC
medium-sized	.	TRBV20-1	TRBJ2-1	CSVLYLNEQFF	TGCAGTGTTCTTTACCTAAATGAGCAGTTCTTC
medium-sized	.	TRBV5-1	TRBJ2-7	CASSLATESSTSYEQYF	TGCGCCAGCAGCTTGGCCACGGAATCCTCTACTTCCTACGAGCAGTACTTC
few	TRBD2	TRBV2	TRBJ2-1	CASSERAGGRGEQFF	TGTGCCAGCAGTGAAAGGGCGGGAGGGCGGGGTGAGCAGTTCTTC
medium-sized	.	TRBV10-3	TRBJ1-5	CAIRQDSNQPQHF	TGTGCCATCAGGCAGGATAGCAATCAGCCCCAGCATTTT
.	TRBD2	TRBV5-1	TRBJ2-3	CASSSFTSGPTDTQYF	TGCGCCAGCAGCTCTTTCACTAGCGGGCCCACAGATACGCAGTATTTT
many	TRBD1	TRBV12-3/TRBV12-4	TRBJ2-6	CASSFPGTGVRGANVLTF	TGTGCCAGCAGTTTTCCCGGGACAGGGGTTCGTGGGGCCAACGTCCTGACTTTC
.	.	TRBV12-3/TRBV12-4	TRBJ1-2	CANSLRERGGYTF	TGTGCCAACAGTTTGAGGGAACGGGGTGGCTACACCTTC
.	TRBD2	TRBV25-1	TRBJ2-5	CASSEPPLGLAPNGETQYF	TGTGCCAGCAGTGAACCGCCCCTGGGACTAGCTCCAAACGGGGAGACCCAGTACTTC
few	TRBD2	TRBV3-1	TRBJ2-2	CASSQGTSFLSTGELFF	TGTGCCAGCAGCCAAGGGACTAGTTTTCTCAGTACCGGGGAGCTGTTTTTT
medium-sized	.	TRBV6-5	TRBJ1-1	CASSYGSSTEAFF	TGTGCCAGCAGTTACGGTAGCTCCACTGAAGCTTTCTTT